The sequence of this T cell receptor beta chain was determined in a study of blood T cell repertoires in COVID-19. Study as a whole: Samples taken during acute and convalescent COVID-19 were collected in the United States, Italy and Spain.

Original handling: Counts of nucleated cells, estimated from reference gene primer amplification, were obtained. The repertoire was sequenced with immunoSEQ multiplex PCR; TCRdb's copy has only in-frame clones and lacks some. That table furnishes V, J and clone size, whereas the DNA furnished D and trimming. The repertoire includes about 200,000 clones, 85% of them detected once, and about 17% sits in the top ten. The germline CDR1 and CDR2 sequences are SGHNT and YYREEE (reference sequence). J was trimmed by 0 bases and V by 2 bases; bases with no gene match: 2. The CDR3 consists of 14 residues. J is TRBJ2-7 and V is TRBV5-4, with TRBD2 matching 7 bases. Input material: PBMCs or T cells enriched from blood (not recorded which). This clonotype originated in a man aged 35 to 55 who had recovered from COVID-19. The CDR3 nucleotides are TGTGCCAGCAGCTTTGGCGGGAGCTCCTACGAGCAGTACTTC. It specifies CASSFGGSSYEQYF. The full variable domain, completed using reference TRBV5-4 and TRBJ2-7, is ETGVTQSPTHLIKTRGQQVTLRCSSQSGHNTVSWYQQALGQGPQFIFQYYREEENGRGNFPPRFSGLQFPNYSSELNVNALELDDSALYLCASSFGGSSYEQYFGPGTRLTVT.